A selection of T cell receptor beta chains follows, all from one sample in a study of T cells after posttransplantation cyclophosphamide. Sequenced by immunoSEQ multiplex PCR; TCRdb stores in-frame clones only, minus some. This sample comprises roughly 2,600 clones, none seen once only. The specimen comprised PBMCs, sampled 32 days after allogeneic stem cell transplant with posttransplant cyclophosphamide. These receptor sequences come from a female patient aged 50 to 65 who received an allogeneic stem cell transplant from a related donor, was CMV-positive, and had no GVHD. Certain T cells may be donor cells from the graft. CDR3s include the opening cysteine and the closing phenylalanine or tryptophan. The D gene is left open where the match is weak. Clone sizes are shown as how often the clone was seen (once, few, many) or a class if it is expanded.

>TRBV19|TRBJ2-5|medium-sized|TRBD1
CASSMSRGKETQYF
TGTGCCAGTAGTATGAGCAGGGGGAAAGAGACCCAGTACTTC
>TRBV18|TRBJ1-1|many|.
CASSPGTLAFF
TGTGCCAGCTCACCCGGGACATTGGCTTTCTTT
>TRBV30|TRBJ1-5|many|.
CAWSAGSNQPQHF
TGTGCCTGGAGTGCGGGGAGCAATCAGCCCCAGCATTTT
>TRBV27|TRBJ1-5|many|TRBD1
CASSSSPPRDSNQPQHF
TGTGCCAGCAGTTCATCCCCCCCCCGGGACAGTAATCAGCCCCAGCATTTT
>TRBV5-5|TRBJ2-7|many|TRBD2
CASIKRLAGDNEQYF
TGTGCCAGCATCAAACGACTAGCGGGAGATAACGAGCAGTACTTC
>TRBV6-6|TRBJ1-1|many|.
CASSSSMNTEAFF
TGTGCCAGCAGTTCCTCTATGAACACTGAAGCTTTCTTT
>TRBV6-6|TRBJ1-3|medium-sized|TRBD1
CASSMDRGRNTIYF
TGTGCCAGCAGCATGGACAGGGGTCGAAACACCATATATTTT
>TRBV7-3|TRBJ2-6|few|.
CASSFQWGDGANVLTF
TGTGCCAGCAGCTTTCAATGGGGGGATGGGGCCAACGTCCTGACTTTC
>TRBV7-8|TRBJ2-7|medium-sized|.
CASSLELGRSYEQYF
TGTGCCAGCAGCTTAGAGCTGGGCAGGTCCTACGAGCAGTACTTC
>TRBV18|TRBJ1-1|many|TRBD1
CASSPNRGASEAFF
TGTGCCAGCTCGCCGAACAGGGGGGCCTCTGAAGCTTTCTTT
>TRBV7-2|TRBJ1-5|many|TRBD1
CASSSWGDSQPQHF
TGTGCCAGCAGCTCCTGGGGGGACAGTCAGCCCCAGCATTTT
>TRBV7-9|TRBJ2-3|many|TRBD2
CASTPGTTTDTQYF
TGTGCCAGCACCCCCGGGACTACCACAGATACGCAGTATTTT
>TRBV12-3/TRBV12-4|TRBJ2-2|many|TRBD2
CASSELAGGAGELFF
TGTGCCAGCAGTGAATTAGCGGGAGGTGCCGGGGAGCTGTTTTTT
>TRBV4-1|TRBJ2-1|medium-sized|TRBD1
CASSQVWTGAYNEQFF
TGCGCCAGCAGCCAAGTTTGGACAGGGGCCTACAATGAGCAGTTCTTC
>TRBV12-3/TRBV12-4|TRBJ2-5|many|TRBD1
CASSLARATGVWETQYF
TGTGCCAGCAGTTTAGCGCGGGCGACAGGGGTATGGGAGACCCAGTACTTC